These T cell receptor delta chains were read from a single sample in a study of Vδ1+ human thymocytes. TCRdb made new clone calls on the multiplex PCR reads using CATT. The sample records tens of thousands of delta-chain clones, approximately 15% being singletons. Sample: Vdelta1+ gamma-delta thymocytes from the thymus. Receptors were obtained from a boy under three years old who had congenital heart surgery. Each CDR3 is given with its conserved first and last residue. Each record gives: V gene, J gene, CDR3 protein.

V gene: TRDV1
J gene: TRDJ1
CDR3 protein: CALGELVGVQHTDKLIF

V gene: TRDV1
J gene: TRDJ1
CDR3 protein: CALGEQPYWGIGSGYTDKLIF

V gene: TRDV1
J gene: TRDJ1
CDR3 protein: CALGELGPYTDKLIF

V gene: TRDV1
J gene: TRDJ1
CDR3 protein: CALGEAPILGDTPGPDKLIF

V gene: TRDV1
J gene: TRDJ1
CDR3 protein: CALGELRYTSDWGRDTDKLIF

V gene: TRDV1
J gene: TRDJ1
CDR3 protein: CALTILPGGYDDKLIF

V gene: TRDV1
J gene: TRDJ1
CDR3 protein: CALGEDWGIRTDKLIF

V gene: TRDV1
J gene: TRDJ1
CDR3 protein: CALGDPCGNPTTIRTYTDKLIF

V gene: TRDV1
J gene: TRDJ1
CDR3 protein: CALGEPSYWGIRDTDKLIF

V gene: TRDV1
J gene: TRDJ1
CDR3 protein: CALGVRFPRYWGPSSTDKLIF

V gene: TRDV1
J gene: TRDJ1
CDR3 protein: CALGELSSFGPGRTDKLIF

V gene: TRDV2
J gene: TRDJ1
CDR3 protein: CACDCDWGIRGYTDKLIF

V gene: TRDV1
J gene: TRDJ1
CDR3 protein: CALGTRDPLLGDYTDKLIF

V gene: TRDV1
J gene: TRDJ1
CDR3 protein: CALGELKSGFYWTGGYELGNTDKLIF

V gene: TRDV1
J gene: TRDJ1
CDR3 protein: CALGDGVLGDTNKLIF

V gene: TRAV29/DV5
J gene: TRDJ1
CDR3 protein: CAAVPTAGLPTRWGQKHTDKLIF

V gene: TRDV1
J gene: TRDJ1
CDR3 protein: CALGELSYVWGDVRTDKLIF

V gene: TRDV1
J gene: TRDJ1
CDR3 protein: CALGDPRGTGGLIEYTDKLIF

V gene: TRDV1
J gene: TRDJ1
CDR3 protein: CALGVLLPIRTGGSRRTDKLIF

V gene: TRDV2
J gene: TRDJ1
CDR3 protein: CACDTVLGSSTDKLIF

V gene: TRDV1
J gene: TRDJ1
CDR3 protein: CALGELIPTGGYGPYTDKLIF

V gene: TRDV1
J gene: TRDJ1
CDR3 protein: CALGETPSHGGMRRKLIF

V gene: TRDV1
J gene: TRDJ1
CDR3 protein: CALGEYWIVRGGGYVPPYTDKLIF

V gene: TRDV1
J gene: TRDJ1
CDR3 protein: CALGAPGGGKLIF

V gene: TRDV1
J gene: TRDJ1
CDR3 protein: CALGELLGDTHNYTDKLIF

V gene: TRDV1
J gene: TRDJ1
CDR3 protein: CALGDPGSATGGYPLYTDKLIF

V gene: TRDV1
J gene: TRDJ1
CDR3 protein: CALGERAPPDATGGHPEYTDKLIF

V gene: TRDV1
J gene: TRDJ1
CDR3 protein: CALGELNGGPYTDKLIF

V gene: TRDV1
J gene: TRDJ1
CDR3 protein: CALGLPLPVLGMWPLIF

V gene: TRDV1
J gene: TRDJ1
CDR3 protein: CALGVAFPILGGDKLIF

V gene: TRDV1
J gene: TRDJ1
CDR3 protein: CALGERHMRGTVTDKLIF

V gene: TRDV2
J gene: TRDJ1
CDR3 protein: CACDTGGPRRVWSNTDKLIF

V gene: TRDV1
J gene: TRDJ1
CDR3 protein: CALGDPIPTWGIQSRTDKLIF

V gene: TRDV1
J gene: TRDJ1
CDR3 protein: CALGGDGGYRDKLIF

V gene: TRDV1
J gene: TRDJ1
CDR3 protein: CALGELGAVPVRVLGDTPNTDKLIF

V gene: TRDV1
J gene: TRDJ1
CDR3 protein: CALGERTNPYWEYTDKLIF

V gene: TRDV3
J gene: TRDJ1
CDR3 protein: CAFNGFLRALGYWGMLLIF

V gene: TRDV1
J gene: TRDJ1
CDR3 protein: CALGVTDSRLAPFLKKLIF

V gene: TRDV2
J gene: TRDJ1
CDR3 protein: CACDVGDTNLIF

V gene: TRDV1
J gene: TRDJ1
CDR3 protein: CALGNRTGMYTDKLIF

V gene: TRDV1
J gene: TRDJ1
CDR3 protein: CALGGYVRPTGRPYTDKLIF

V gene: TRDV2
J gene: TRDJ1
CDR3 protein: CACCGVLTDKLIF

V gene: TRDV1
J gene: TRDJ1
CDR3 protein: CALGEPGSRGLGGKTDKLIF

V gene: TRDV1
J gene: TRDJ1
CDR3 protein: CALGLLRGPHGGYIPDKLIF

V gene: TRDV1
J gene: TRDJ1
CDR3 protein: CALGEIIVLPTDKLIF

V gene: TRDV2
J gene: TRDJ1
CDR3 protein: CACEWKENSDKLIF

V gene: TRDV1
J gene: TRDJ1
CDR3 protein: CALGTSYGLGIVKLIF

V gene: TRDV1
J gene: TRDJ1
CDR3 protein: CALGELLLEGNSGGYGTYTDKLIF

V gene: TRAV29/DV5
J gene: TRDJ4
CDR3 protein: CSVLLCSKRVDLLGDPLIF

V gene: TRDV1
J gene: TRDJ1
CDR3 protein: CALGAGDKDYTDKLIF

V gene: TRDV1
J gene: TRDJ1
CDR3 protein: CALGERQYTDKLIF

V gene: TRDV3
J gene: TRDJ1
CDR3 protein: CARCIVGYELIF

V gene: TRDV1
J gene: TRDJ1
CDR3 protein: CALGELVLGDADKLIF